These 31 T cell receptor beta chains were all obtained from the same sample, sequenced in a study of molecular identifiers for immune sequencing clone quantification. TCRdb re-derived calls from the PCR reads in MiXCR, one entry per CDR3 protein. The sample holds about 68,000 distinct CDR3 sequences, 15% to 20% seen once. The sample was naive CD8+ T cells from blood, with Jurkat cell RNA spiked in. The subset was: FACS-sorted CD8+CD4-CCR7+CD45RA+ naive T cells. These receptors were taken from a human donor in good health. Some libraries in this study had Jurkat cell RNA spiked in.

This clonotype was detected a few times. The chain joins TRBV24-1 to TRBJ2-1; 11 bases fit TRBD2. Germline V lookup: CDR1 KGHDR, CDR2 SFDVKD. The CDR3 length is 15 residues. V gave up 7 bases and J gave up 2 bases; unmatched junction bases: 3. The CDR3 reads CATSGTSGAYNEQFF. For the CDR3, the DNA is TGTGCCACCAGCGGGACTAGCGGAGCCTACAATGAGCAGTTCTTC.

This clonotype turned up a few times. The CDR3 loop is CAVGGTESSGANVLTF. In DNA, the CDR3 is TGTGCCGTAGGGGGGACAGAGAGCTCTGGGGCCAACGTCCTGACTTTC. This chain connects TRBV2 to TRBJ2-6; D may be TRBD1 (7 bases). The CDR3 loop spans 16 amino acids. Trimming removed 11 bases from V and 0 bases from J, with 17 bases in between. In germline, CDR1 is SNHLY, CDR2 FYNNEI.

The sample holds many counts of this clonotype. The V gene is TRBV29-1, the J gene TRBJ1-2; D not certain. Trimming cost V 3 bases and J 4 bases, with 9 bases left between them. Germline assignment: CDR1 SQVTM and CDR2 ANQGSEA. The CDR3 sequence is 12 residues long. The CDR3 DNA sequence: TGCAGCGTTGATACCCAACTCTATGGCTACACCTTC. Translated: CSVDTQLYGYTF.

This clonotype was recorded a few times. Written as DNA, the CDR3 is TGCAGTGCTAGAGATTGGGTAGCGGGACTCCCTTCGGGGATATCCGGTACCTACGAGCAGTACTTC. Its protein is CSARDWVAGLPSGISGTYEQYF. This chain uses TRBV20-1 with TRBJ2-7; 8 bases are a match to TRBD2. The CDR3 consists of 22 residues. Germline lookup yields CDR1 DFQATT and CDR2 SNEGSKA (reference sequence). Germline trimming cut 0 bases from V and 2 bases from J; bases unmatched to any gene: 27.

On this clonotype: A much larger clone differs from this one at a single base, so this may be a read error. The chain has TRBV4-1 and TRBJ2-7; D gene unclear. CDR1 and CDR2 from the germline V gene are MGHRA and YSYEKL. The CDR3 covers 17 residues. V was cut by 4 bases and J by 0 bases, with 19 bases left in between. The CDR3 bases are TGCGCCAGCAGCCTCTCAGTCCATGCCCGCGGCTCCTACGAGCAGTACTTC. This gives the protein CASSLSVHARGSYEQYF.

This clonotype has more than one count but fewer than ten. The chain carries TRBV6-6 and TRBJ1-4; TRBD1 is a possible D gene (6 bases). The CDR3 spans 16 residues. Trimming stripped 7 bases from V and 13 bases from J, with 28 bases between. Germline CDR1 MNHNY, CDR2 SVGAGI (reference sequence). The CDR3: CASTTSGAGRYLGLFF. The DNA for the CDR3 is TGTGCCAGCACCACTTCGGGGGCAGGGAGGTATCTTGGACTGTTTTTT.

This clonotype was picked up a small number of times. The CDR3 ends on some other residue instead of the conserved phenylalanine or tryptophan, so this is likely a read error. This sequence joins TRBV6-5 and TRBJ1-1; no clear D gene. Germline CDR1 MNHEY, CDR2 SVGAGI. V was trimmed by 4 bases and J by 1 base, leaving 10 bases between them. The CDR3 is 14 residues long. Here the CDR3 reads CASSWDAENTEAFY. The CDR3 region has the DNA TGTGCCAGCAGTTGGGATGCCGAGAACACTGAAGCTTTCTAT.

This clonotype has at least ten counts. The chain employs TRBV20-1 and TRBJ2-2, with TRBD1 matching over 7 bases. The germline V gene has CDR1 DFQATT and CDR2 SNEGSKA (reference sequence). The V gene end was trimmed by 6 bases and the J gene end by 6 bases; junction bases not matched to a gene: 7. The CDR3 contains 13 residues. The CDR3 spells CSALWDSAGELFF. CDR3 nucleotide sequence: TGCAGTGCCCTCTGGGACAGTGCCGGGGAGCTGTTTTTT.

This clonotype has a count of ten or more. The V and J genes are TRBV27 and TRBJ2-7, with 9 bases identical to TRBD1. The CDR3 spans 14 residues. J gave up 3 bases and V 5 bases, and 5 bases lay outside the gene matches. Germline V lookup: CDR1 MNHEY, CDR2 SMNVEV (reference sequence). DNA for the CDR3: TGTGCCAGCAGTAAAGGGACAGGGATCTACGAGCAGTACTTC. The encoded protein is CASSKGTGIYEQYF.

In this sample, this clonotype turned up many times. This chain joins TRBV28 and TRBJ2-1; no definite D call. The V end was cut by 5 bases, the J end by 7 bases, with 6 bases between. Germline CDR1 is MDHEN and CDR2 is SYDVKM. The CDR3 totals 11 residues. The CDR3 coding sequence is TGTGCCAGCAGTCCTGGGAATGAGCAGTTCTTC. Protein sequence: CASSPGNEQFF.

This clonotype appeared many times. Here the CDR3 reads CASMSADRGDEQFF. As DNA, the CDR3 is TGTGCCAGCATGTCGGCAGACCGGGGGGATGAGCAGTTCTTC. The chain uses TRBV6-6 and TRBJ2-1, with 7 bases fitting TRBD2. Germline values: CDR1 MNHNY, CDR2 SVGAGI (reference sequence). The length of the CDR3 is 14 residues. The trim removed 7 bases at V and 8 bases at J, leaving 11 bases unmatched.

The genes are TRBV6-1 and TRBJ1-6; D gene uncertain. Trimming left V 4 bases short and J 0 bases short, with 13 bases between. The CDR3 extends over 17 amino acids. The germline V gene encodes CDR1 MNHNS and CDR2 SASEGT. CDR3 protein: CASSVDGPSSYNSPLHF. The CDR3 DNA is TGTGCCAGCAGTGTCGACGGCCCGAGCTCCTATAATTCACCCCTCCACTTT.

This clonotype was recorded at least ten times. V usage is TRBV10-3 and J usage is TRBJ2-7, with no clear D. This CDR3 region has 13 residues. CDR1 ENHRY and CDR2 SYGVKD come from the germline V gene. Trimming cost V 8 bases and J 0 bases, with 11 bases left between them. CDR3 region: CAIRPANSYEQYF. In DNA form, the CDR3 reads TGTGCCATCCGACCGGCTAACTCCTACGAGCAGTACTTC.

Here the CDR3 DNA reads TGTGCCAGCAGCTTAAACCGGAGGGGGCTGTTTTTT. Amino acid sequence: CASSLNRRGLFF. The chain carries TRBV27 and TRBJ2-2, with TRBD2 as a possible D gene (6 bases). The CDR3 spans 12 residues. Germline V gene sequence: CDR1 MNHEY, CDR2 SMNVEV (reference sequence). Trimming removed 6 bases from V and 13 bases from J, with 15 bases in between.

This clonotype was detected ten times or more. The chain joins TRBV28 to TRBJ2-5; 10 positions match TRBD1. The CDR3 runs 15 residues. V shed 5 bases and J 5 bases; nucleotides not matched to a gene: 8. The germline V gene encodes CDR1 MDHEN and CDR2 SYDVKM. CDR3 sequence (DNA): TGTGCCAGCAGTCCTGGACAGGGGGTCTTGGAGACCCAGTACTTC. It translates to CASSPGQGVLETQYF.

Ten or more counts support this clonotype. The chain links TRBV19 to TRBJ2-1; 13 bases are shared with TRBD2. The V and J ends lost 7 bases and 0 bases, in that order; junction bases with no gene match: 12. Germline lookup yields CDR1 LNHDA and CDR2 SQIVND (reference sequence). The CDR3 has 19 amino acids. CDR3 bases: TGTGCCAGTACCCCTGAAAGACTAGCGGGAGGCCTCTCCTACAATGAGCAGTTCTTC. Translated, it gives CASTPERLAGGLSYNEQFF.

The table lists this clonotype with many counts. The chain carries TRBV9 and TRBJ1-6; D is possibly TRBD1 (5 bases). Germline CDR1 reads SGDLS; CDR2 reads YYNGEE. The CDR3 has 13 residues. V lost 3 bases to trimming and J lost 11 bases, with 12 bases between them. The CDR3 nucleotides read TGTGCCAGCAGCGCCGGGGGGGTGGCACCCCTCCACTTT. Translating it yields CASSAGGVAPLHF.

Concerning this clonotype: A read error may explain this, as a much larger clone is one base away. J is TRBJ2-5 and V is TRBV7-9, with a tentative D call TRBD2 (5 bases). Trimming left V 7 bases short and J 3 bases short, with 18 bases between. This CDR3 has 15 amino acids. Germline-derived CDR1 and CDR2 are SEHNR and FQNEAQ (reference sequence). The CDR3 coding sequence is TGTGCCAGCACCGAGGGCCCAGGCCAAGAAGAGACCCAGTACTTC. Its translation: CASTEGPGQEETQYF.

A note on this clonotype: This sequence may be a read error, since a much larger clone differs from it by one base. The CDR3 loop is CAGSFSLTGSSGNTIYF. The CDR3 DNA reads as TGTGCCGGCAGCTTTTCTCTAACAGGCAGCTCTGGAAACACCATATATTTT. The chain carries TRBV7-9 and TRBJ1-3, with D maybe TRBD1 (5 bases). This CDR3 region has 17 residues. Per germline, CDR1 SEHNR and CDR2 FQNEAQ (reference sequence).

This clonotype came up many times. The chain employs TRBV10-3 and TRBJ1-1; D might be TRBD1 (5 bases). In germline, CDR1 is ENHRY, CDR2 SYGVKD. Trimming stripped 3 bases from V and 3 bases from J, with 14 bases between. This CDR3 spans 15 amino acids. CDR3 nucleotides: TGTGCCATCAGTGACCCAGGGTCGGGGGACACTGAAGCTTTCTTT. Translated, it gives CAISDPGSGDTEAFF.

The table lists this clonotype with many counts. V usage is TRBV29-1 and J usage is TRBJ2-1; D might be TRBD2 (7 bases). The V gene lost 6 bases and the J gene lost 5 bases, with 14 bases spanning the gap. Germline V CDR1 and CDR2: SQVTM, ANQGSEA. CDR3 length: 13 amino acids. The CDR3 nucleotides are TGCAGCGTGGGGGGCGGGACTAACAATGAGCAGTTCTTC. Residues: CSVGGGTNNEQFF.

This clonotype was observed many times. The gene calls are TRBV6-5 and TRBJ2-3; D perhaps matches TRBD2 (5 bases). The germline gives CDR1 MNHEY, CDR2 SVGAGI. V was cut by 0 bases and J by 6 bases, with 16 bases left in between. The CDR3 sequence is 16 residues long. For the CDR3, the DNA is TGTGCCAGCAGTTACTCTTCCGGCCTAGCAGCGGATACGCAGTATTTT. Residues: CASSYSSGLAADTQYF.

Details on this clonotype: A single base separates this from a much larger clone, so it may be a read error. V and J are TRBV6-2 or TRBV6-3 and TRBJ2-1; D call uncertain. There are 12 residues in the CDR3. Deletions cut 5 bases from V and 5 bases from J, with 7 bases between. Germline V gene lookup returns CDR1 MNHEY and CDR2 SVGEGT. The CDR3 DNA reads TGTGCCAGCAGTAGTCCAGACAATGAGCAGTTCTTC. This sequence encodes CASSSPDNEQFF.

This clonotype was picked up many times. J is TRBJ2-2 and V is TRBV3-1; a possible D gene is TRBD1 (6 bases). Germline-derived CDR1 and CDR2 are LGHDT and YNNKEL (reference sequence). Trimming took 0 bases from V and 3 from J, leaving 17 bases between them. The CDR3 extends over 18 amino acids. This CDR3 is CASSQDSWQGYDTGELFF. The CDR3 coding sequence is TGTGCCAGCAGCCAAGATTCGTGGCAGGGGTACGACACCGGGGAGCTGTTTTTT.

This clonotype was detected ten times or more. The V call is TRBV28, the J call TRBJ1-4; no firm D call. Trimming pared 6 bases from V and 12 bases from J, leaving 14 bases between. The CDR3 length is 12 residues. Germline loops: CDR1 MDHEN, CDR2 SYDVKM. CDR3 nucleotide sequence: TGTGCCAGCAGCCTGCCCCTTAGTGAACTGTTTTTT. Translation: CASSLPLSELFF.

This clonotype came up many times. The chain links TRBV28 to TRBJ1-1; D gene ambiguous. CDR1 MDHEN and CDR2 SYDVKM come from the germline V gene. This CDR3 comprises 11 residues. The ends were cut back, 2 bases at V and 6 bases at J, with 4 bases in the middle. CDR3 nucleotide sequence: TGTGCCAGCAGTTTAGTGGCTGAAGCTTTCTTT. Protein sequence: CASSLVAEAFF.

This chain connects TRBV6-2 or TRBV6-3 to TRBJ2-7; maybe TRBD2 (6 bases). V lost 1 base, J lost 4 bases, and 8 bases lay in between. Germline V gives CDR1 MNHEY, CDR2 SVGEGT. CDR3 size: 13 residues. The CDR3 bases are TGTGCCAGCAGTTACTTCGGGGGATACGAGCAGTACTTC. Protein: CASSYFGGYEQYF.

Comments on this clonotype: At one of its ends the junction is not consistent with the germline gene, which may arise from a read error. V gene TRBV5-6 combines with J gene TRBJ2-7; D not resolved. The germline CDR1 and CDR2 sequences are SGHDT and YYEEEE. The CDR3 totals 15 residues. In DNA, the CDR3 is TGTGCCAGCAGCCAGACCGGTCCCTATACCTACGAGCAGTGCTTC. It specifies CASSQTGPYTYEQCF.

This clonotype showed up just a few times. The rearrangement links TRBV20-1 to TRBJ2-7; weak D call: TRBD2 (5 bases). Trimming stripped 0 bases from V and 3 bases from J, with 12 bases between. CDR1 is DFQATT and CDR2 is SNEGSKA in the germline V gene (reference sequence). The CDR3 sequence is 14 residues long. The DNA of the CDR3 is TGCAGTGCTAGAGACCGGCCGGGGAACTACGAGCAGTACTTC. The encoded protein is CSARDRPGNYEQYF.

This clonotype was seen only once. A much larger clone lies one base from this, so it may be a read error. The J gene is TRBJ2-7, the V gene TRBV6-2 or TRBV6-3; 9 bases are shared with TRBD2. Germline V gene sequence: CDR1 MNHEY, CDR2 SVGEGT. This CDR3 spans 14 amino acids. CDR3 residues: CASSFSGGGYERYF. CDR3 sequence (DNA): TGTGCCAGCAGCTTTAGCGGGGGAGGCTACGAGCGGTACTTC.

This clonotype was seen ten or more times. The chain joins TRBV12-3 or TRBV12-4 to TRBJ2-3; 10 positions agree with TRBD1. The CDR3 runs 18 residues. The trim removed 1 base at V and 5 bases at J, leaving 12 bases unmatched. CDR3 nucleotides: TGTGCCAGCAGTTTAGTCCCGCGGACAGGGGGAAACGGAGATACGCAGTATTTT. Its protein is CASSLVPRTGGNGDTQYF.